The source of this TCR beta chain is a study of blood T cells in healthy people across ages. Study-wide results and limits: Unsorted PBMCs ruled out conclusive naive versus antigen-experienced comparison.

In germline, CDR1 is LGHNT, CDR2 FRNRAP. This CDR3 is built from 12 residues. With 8 bases removed from V and 5 bases from J, the gap between germline ends came to 9 bases. Primed by a sample-barcoded 5' primer and a J-beta primer mix, a second PCR proceeded for about 7 to 11 cycles. TCRdb re-called the 5' RACE reads with MiXCR, one entry per CDR3 protein. In the table there are some 940,000 distinct CDR3 sequences, approximately 32% of which are singletons. With respect to this clonotype: What it binds is unknown.

The same specimen was also included in a second study, on T cells of mothers and their children. That work contributes: It was found that thymic selection shapes TCR recombination output similarly in related and unrelated pairs. Overlap ran slightly, non-significantly higher for related than unrelated mother-child pairs.

Sequencing was done on a sample of blood. V is TRBV12-5 and J is TRBJ1-4, with no clear D. The clonotype originates from a woman in her thirties or forties in good health. CDR3 coding DNA: TGTGCTAGTTGGATCCTCAATGAAAAACTGTTTTTT. Protein product: CASWILNEKLFF. Full variable domain (rest looked up from reference TRBV12-5 and TRBJ1-4): DARVTQTPRHKVTEMGQEVTMRCQPILGHNTVFWYRQTMMQGLELLAYFRNRAPLDDSGMPKDRFSAEMPDATLATLKIQPSEPRDSAVYFCASWILNEKLFFGSGTQLSVL.